These 5 T cell receptor beta chains were sequenced from one sample in a study of spatial heterogeneity in lung cancer. Study-wide points: Tracking of tumor mutation counts was seen in expanded intratumoral alpha and beta TCR counts.

Their recognized antigens are unknown. Stated time point: sample taken at primary tumor resection. TCRdb reprocessed the 5' RACE reads via MiXCR and lists one record per CDR3 protein. The data hold just over 1,400 distinct CDR3 sequences, with 10% to 15% observed a single time. The source material was lung tumor tissue, sampled at surgery. Every receptor here comes from a female donor with early-stage non-small cell lung cancer.

By frequency in the sample, this clonotype is medium-sized. A library made for alpha chains picked up this beta chain off target, so its size means little. CDR3 nucleotide sequence: TGTGCCAGCAGTTTATTAGCGGGAGGGGCCGAGATGGAGCAGTACTTC. Protein: CASSLLAGGAEMEQYF. The chain couples TRBV27 to TRBJ2-7; 11 bases align to TRBD2. Germline V gene data show CDR1 as MNHEY and CDR2 as SMNVEV (reference sequence). With 1 base clipped from V and 7 bases from J, the junction kept 9 bases outside the gene matches. This CDR3 region has 16 residues.

In its sample, this clonotype ranks as medium-sized. The library was designed around alpha chains, so this beta chain is a stray read whose abundance carries little weight. The V call is TRBV13, the J call TRBJ2-3; no reliable D call. The V end lost 3 bases, the J end lost 1 base, and 5 bases lay between the germline ends. Germline V CDR1 and CDR2: PRHDT, FYEKMQ (reference sequence). The CDR3 sequence is 13 residues long. The CDR3: CASSFPGTDTQYF. For the CDR3, the DNA is TGTGCCAGCAGCTTCCCGGGCACAGATACGCAGTATTTT. The full variable domain, rest sourced from reference TRBV13 and TRBJ2-3, is AAGVIQSPRHLIKEKRETATLKCYPIPRHDTVYWYQQGPGQDPQFLISFYEKMQSDKGSIPDRFSAQQFSDYHSELNMSSLELGDSALYFCASSFPGTDTQYFGPGTRLTVL.

This clonotype is medium-sized in the sample. Since the library was made to target alpha chains, this beta chain is a stray read and its abundance is not meaningful. The chain is built from TRBV11-2 and TRBJ2-3; TRBD2 matches at 9 bases. V lost 0 bases and J lost 2; bases outside the gene matches: 6. Germline CDR1 SGHAT, CDR2 FQNNGV. The CDR3 consists of 17 residues. The CDR3 DNA follows: TGTGCCAGCAGCTTAGACGTCGGACTAGCGCCCACAGATACGCAGTATTTT. This gives the protein CASSLDVGLAPTDTQYF. Full variable domain (remainder filled in from reference TRBV11-2 and TRBJ2-3): EAGVAQSPRYKIIEKRQSVAFWCNPISGHATLYWYQQILGQGPKLLIQFQNNGVVDDSQLPKDRFSAERLKGVDSTLKIQPAKLEDSAVYLCASSLDVGLAPTDTQYFGPGTRLTVL.

This clonotype was observed at least ten times. Little can be read into the size of this beta chain, an off-target read in a library designed for alpha chains. J is TRBJ2-2 and V is TRBV14, with a possible D match to TRBD2 (5 bases). V shed 1 base and J shed 3 bases, with 18 bases lying between them. CDR1 and CDR2 (germline): SGHDN, FVKESK. The CDR3 has 18 residues. CDR3 sequence: CASSQVVTRRGYTGELFF. DNA for the CDR3: TGTGCCAGCAGCCAAGTTGTGACGCGGAGAGGGTACACCGGGGAGCTGTTTTTT.

Remarks on this clonotype: As an off-target read in a library built for alpha chains, this beta chain has a frequency of little significance. V gene TRBV2 combines with J gene TRBJ2-3, with 11 nucleotides matching TRBD2. The V gene end was trimmed by 7 bases and the J gene end by 8 bases; junction bases not matched to a gene: 8. The germline V gene has CDR1 SNHLY and CDR2 FYNNEI. This CDR3 is built from 14 residues. The CDR3 DNA sequence: TGTGCCAGCACGGGACTAGCGGCATCTGGTACGCAGTATTTT. Translating it yields CASTGLAASGTQYF.